This T cell receptor (beta chain) was sequenced for a study of CD8+CD57+ T cells in acquired aplastic anemia. Overall study: DNA per sorted CD4+ or CD8+ sample ranged about 0.2 to 30 ug, averaging about 2.9 ug. The study, taken as a whole, reports: Patients and controls shared some 29 CD8+ CDR3 sequences, which appeared highly expressed in patients and within their immunodominant clones.

Sequenced patients had shown CD8+CD57+ cell expansion by flow cytometry. Using genomic DNA as the template, TCR beta VDJ and CDR3 profiling was carried out. MiXCR, applied by TCRdb to the reads, yields one record per CDR3 protein. The sample carries 200,000 or so distinct CDR3 sequences, roughly 50% recorded once. CDR3 length: 14 amino acids. The germline gives CDR1 SGDLS, CDR2 YYNGEE. Trimming took off 2 bases at V and 7 bases at J, with 16 bases between the two ends. As for this clonotype: The antigen is unknown.

This TCR derives from a human donor with aplastic anemia. V and J are TRBV9 and TRBJ2-7, with D tentatively TRBD2 (6 bases). The specimen sequenced was sorted CD4+, CD8+, or CD8+CD57+ T cells (not recorded which) from PBMCs. CDR3 in amino acids: CASSVRPQAGEQYF. CDR3 in DNA: TGTGCCAGCAGCGTTCGCCCCCAGGCGGGGGAGCAGTACTTC.